These 20 T cell receptor beta chains came from one sample sequenced in a study of memory CD4+ T cells and cytomegalovirus serostatus. Single viable CD3+CD4+CD8-CD45RO+ cells were sorted as the memory CD4+ T cells. Some clones are missing from TCRdb's copy, which holds only in-frame ones; the method was immunoSEQ multiplex PCR. Of 50,000 or so clones in the sample, around 80% were seen once. Sequencing was performed on memory CD4+ T cells from blood. These TCRs come from an adult in good health and CMV-seronegative.

This clone was detected only a few times. The chain combines TRBV7-9 with TRBJ1-1, with 9 bases aligning to TRBD1. J gave up 0 bases and V 4 bases, and 3 bases lay outside the gene matches. The CDR3 consists of 15 residues. The germline V gene encodes CDR1 SEHNR and CDR2 FQNEAQ (reference sequence). The CDR3, as DNA: TGTGCCAGCAGCTCACAGGGGGCCCTGAACACTGAAGCTTTCTTT. Its protein is CASSSQGALNTEAFF.

This chain connects TRBV5-1 to TRBJ1-2; D remains unclear. Germline CDR1 is SGHRS and CDR2 is YFSETQ. V was trimmed by 0 bases and J by 0 bases, leaving 9 bases between them. The CDR3 sequence is 15 residues long. The CDR3 DNA reads as TGCGCCAGCAGCTTGGCGGGAGCAGCTAACTATGGCTACACCTTC. Its protein product is CASSLAGAANYGYTF. Full variable domain (outside the CDR3, taken from reference TRBV5-1 and TRBJ1-2): KAGVTQTPRYLIKTRGQQVTLSCSPISGHRSVSWYQQTPGQGLQFLFEYFSETQRNKGNFPGRFSGRQFSNSRSEMNVSTLELGDSALYLCASSLAGAANYGYTFGSGTRLTVV.

This chain links TRBV6-1 with TRBJ2-7, with a tentative D call TRBD1 (5 bases). Germline values: CDR1 MNHNS, CDR2 SASEGT. V was cut by 6 bases and J by 3 bases, with 18 bases left in between. The CDR3 loop spans 15 amino acids. DNA of the CDR3: TGTGCCAGCAGGGCCAACCCTGACAGCTACTACGAGCAGTACTTC. It specifies CASRANPDSYYEQYF.

V gene TRBV2 combines with J gene TRBJ2-7; either TRBD1 or TRBD2 may supply D (5 bases each). The CDR3 covers 13 residues. Trimming cost V 7 bases and J 2 bases, with 12 bases left between them. Germline CDR1 and CDR2: SNHLY and FYNNEI. The CDR3 bases are TGTGCCAGCAATGGCCTGGGGGCCTACGAGCAGTACTTC. This sequence encodes CASNGLGAYEQYF.

This chain connects TRBV29-1 to TRBJ2-5, with D possibly being TRBD1 (5 bases). Trimming removed 4 bases from V and 1 base from J, with 13 bases in between. The CDR3 spans 14 residues. Germline-derived CDR1 and CDR2 are SQVTM and ANQGSEA. In DNA form, the CDR3 reads TGCAGCGTTGTGGAGTTCCAGGGCCAAGAGACCCAGTACTTC. Amino acids: CSVVEFQGQETQYF.

This chain links TRBV7-9 with TRBJ1-5; D gene unclear. The CDR3 runs to 15 residues. V lost 1 base, J lost 7 bases, and 14 bases lay in between. The germline CDR1 and CDR2 sequences are SEHNR and FQNEAQ (reference sequence). CDR3 nucleotides: TGTGCCAGCAGCTTAGGGGCCACGGGATCCCAGCCCCAGCATTTT. Its translation is CASSLGATGSQPQHF.

The CDR3: CASKVTGNEQFF. CDR3 nucleotide sequence: TGTGCCAGCAAGGTAACAGGGAATGAGCAGTTCTTC. The gene calls are TRBV6-6 and TRBJ2-1, with TRBD1 as a possible D gene (6 bases). This CDR3 has 12 amino acids. Looked up from germline, CDR1 is MNHNY and CDR2 is SVGAGI (reference sequence). Trimming cost V 7 bases and J 7 bases, with 11 bases left between them.

J is TRBJ1-1 and V is TRBV5-1; no clear D gene. This CDR3 region has 14 residues. CDR1 and CDR2 (germline): SGHRS, YFSETQ. The ends were cut back, 3 bases at V and 4 bases at J, with 13 bases in the middle. CDR3 DNA sequence: TGCGCCAGCAGCTATGGGTCAGGACCCACTGAAGCTTTCTTT. Translated: CASSYGSGPTEAFF. Complete variable domain (other parts from reference TRBV5-1 and TRBJ1-1): KAGVTQTPRYLIKTRGQQVTLSCSPISGHRSVSWYQQTPGQGLQFLFEYFSETQRNKGNFPGRFSGRQFSNSRSEMNVSTLELGDSALYLCASSYGSGPTEAFFGQGTRLTVV.

The table lists this clone with a count of one. This chain connects TRBV7-2 to TRBJ2-7; 12 nucleotides line up with TRBD1. The length of the CDR3 is 14 residues. V was pared by 5 bases and J by 5 bases, with 4 bases of the junction left unmatched. CDR1 and CDR2 (germline): SGHTA, FQGNSA. This chain's CDR3 is CASSRDRGPNEQYF. CDR3 nucleotides: TGTGCCAGCAGCCGGGACAGGGGGCCGAACGAGCAGTACTTC.

The CDR3 region has the DNA TGTGCCAGCAGCCTCCGGGAGCTAGAGACCCAGTACTTC. Translation gives CASSLRELETQYF. The J gene is TRBJ2-5, the V gene TRBV27; a weak D match, TRBD2 (6 bases). The ends were cut back, 6 bases at V and 4 bases at J, with 12 bases in the middle. The CDR3 loop spans 13 amino acids. Germline loops: CDR1 MNHEY, CDR2 SMNVEV (reference sequence).

This clone appeared once. The rearrangement uses TRBV7-2 and TRBJ1-2, with D maybe TRBD1 (6 bases). This CDR3 region has 13 residues. V dropped 4 bases and J dropped 8 bases, with 14 bases sitting between them. From germline, CDR1 is SGHTA and CDR2 FQGNSA. The CDR3 is CASSSRERGGYTF. CDR3 DNA: TGTGCCAGCAGCTCTCGGGAGAGGGGGGGCTACACCTTC.

The chain recombines TRBV9 with TRBJ2-5; no clear D gene. Germline loops: CDR1 SGDLS, CDR2 YYNGEE. CDR3 length equals 13 residues. Trimming shortened V by 0 bases and J by 1 base, and 4 bases separated the two germline ends. The chain's CDR3 is CASSVDSQETQYF. CDR3 DNA: TGTGCCAGCAGCGTAGACAGCCAAGAGACCCAGTACTTC.

The gene calls are TRBV30 and TRBJ2-7, with a possible D match to TRBD1 (6 bases). Germline CDR1 and CDR2: GTSNPN and SVGIG (reference sequence). V lost 1 base to trimming and J lost 0 bases, with 7 bases between them. The CDR3 spans 13 residues. The CDR3 DNA is TGTGCCTGGAGTGGGGACAACTCCTACGAGCAGTACTTC. Translation: CAWSGDNSYEQYF.

J is TRBJ2-5 and V is TRBV7-6; the D call may be TRBD1 or TRBD2 (5 bases each). The length of the CDR3 is 13 residues. Deletions cut 4 bases from V and 2 bases from J, with 8 bases between. Germline CDR1 SGHVS, CDR2 FNYEAQ. The chain's CDR3 is CASSWDRQETQYF. The CDR3 DNA sequence: TGTGCCAGCAGCTGGGACCGGCAAGAGACCCAGTACTTC.

The chain recombines TRBV15 with TRBJ1-1; D may be TRBD1 (6 bases). V lost 0 bases and J lost 8, with 13 bases in between. From germline, CDR1 is LNHNV and CDR2 YYDKDF (reference sequence). The CDR3 has 14 amino acids. CDR3 DNA sequence: TGTGCCACCAGCAGAGATCTAGTGGGGGGCGAAGCTTTCTTT. Amino acids: CATSRDLVGGEAFF.

V gene TRBV7-2 combines with J gene TRBJ1-3; D ambiguous. The end of the DNA is better explained by TRBJ2-2, so the J call may be wrong. CDR3 length equals 15 residues. CDR1 and CDR2 (germline): SGHTA, FQGNSA. CDR3 sequence reads: CASSLSRTSSGELFF. The CDR3 DNA reads as TGTGCCAGCAGCTTATCGCGGACCTCATCCGGGGAGCTGTTTTTT.

This chain connects TRBV18 to TRBJ2-6; no clear D. Germline lookup yields CDR1 KGHSH and CDR2 LQKENI. This CDR3 is built from 14 residues. V was shortened by 4 bases and J by 4 bases, with 8 bases between the two germline ends. DNA for the CDR3: TGTGCCAGCTCACAAAACGGGGGGGCCAACGTCCTGACTTTC. It codes for CASSQNGGANVLTF.

V is TRBV19 and J is TRBJ2-1, with D unresolved. The CDR3 sequence is 13 residues long. V was pared by 0 bases and J by 9 bases, with 9 bases between. Germline CDR1 LNHDA, CDR2 SQIVND (reference sequence). The CDR3 sequence: CASSIDYQSEQFF. CDR3 coding DNA: TGTGCCAGTAGTATAGATTATCAGAGTGAGCAGTTCTTC.

This clone has a single count. This sequence joins TRBV7-8 and TRBJ2-1; 10 bases line up with TRBD2. This CDR3 spans 16 amino acids. V lost 3 bases and J lost 5; bases outside the gene matches: 7. From germline, CDR1 is SGHVS and CDR2 FQNEAQ. CDR3 in DNA: TGTGCCAGCAGCTTGTCGCGGACTAGCGGAAACAATGAGCAGTTCTTC. This gives the protein CASSLSRTSGNNEQFF.

This chain uses TRBV4-2 with TRBJ1-1; TRBD1 matches at 7 bases. Germline V lookup: CDR1 LGHNA, CDR2 YNFKEQ. After removal of 0 bases from V and 5 bases from J, the junction contained 9 bases not matched to a gene. CDR3 size: 16 residues. In DNA, the CDR3 is TGTGCCAGCAGCCAAGAAGGACAGGATATGGGGACTGAAGCTTTCTTT. The encoded protein is CASSQEGQDMGTEAFF.